Listed here are 8 T cell receptor beta chains from one sample, sequenced in a study of regulatory T cells in long-lasting Graves disease. Sample time point: newly diagnosed GD, antithyroid drugs for less than 3 months. After RNA was extracted from PBMCs, the TCR library was made from it. Arm-PCR of CDR3 regions and iRepertoire HTBI primers were the basis on which TCR beta libraries were built. In TCRdb, the multiplex PCR reads were re-called with MiXCR into one record per CDR3 protein. The data show approximately 470,000 distinct CDR3 sequences, 15% to 20% seen once. The sample was also linked to a second study, of T cells in Graves' hyperthyroidism and ophthalmopathy.

The specimen comprised peripheral blood mononuclear cells (PBMCs), sampled at new diagnosis, from a patient treated with antithyroid drugs. Source of these receptors: a man aged 40-49 years with Graves disease.

About this clonotype: A clone one base away is much larger, so this may be a read error. This chain connects TRBV11-2 to TRBJ2-7; D ambiguous. There are 14 residues in the CDR3. Germline-derived CDR1 and CDR2 are SGHAT and FQNNGV. For the CDR3, the DNA is TGTGCCAGCAGCCTCGATCCGACGAACTACGGGCAGTACTTC. Its protein is CASSLDPTNYGQYF.

This clonotype appeared many times. The rearrangement uses TRBV9 and TRBJ2-7; 8 bases map to TRBD2. This CDR3 has 14 residues. The J segment lost 6 bases and the V segment lost 1 base, leaving 6 bases of the junction unmatched. Germline loops: CDR1 SGDLS, CDR2 YYNGEE. The CDR3 reads CASSVSGGHGEQYF. The CDR3 DNA sequence: TGTGCCAGCAGCGTAAGCGGGGGACACGGCGAGCAGTACTTC.

This clonotype was seen repeatedly, ten times or more. The chain combines TRBV10-3 with TRBJ2-7; TRBD1 aligns across 7 bases. CDR3 length: 14 amino acids. Germline V gene sequence: CDR1 ENHRY, CDR2 SYGVKD. Trimming at V came to 3 bases and at J to 3 bases, leaving 5 bases not matched to a gene. CDR3 sequence: CAISEAGGNYEQYF. CDR3 DNA sequence: TGTGCCATCAGTGAAGCAGGGGGTAACTACGAGCAGTACTTC.

This clonotype was counted many times. This chain uses TRBV11-3 with TRBJ2-7; TRBD1 agrees at 8 bases. The J segment lost 0 bases and the V segment lost 6 bases, leaving 10 bases of the junction unmatched. CDR3 size: 16 residues. The germline gives CDR1 SGHNT, CDR2 YENEEA. The CDR3 protein is CASRKNTGTGSYEQYF. The DNA for the CDR3 is TGTGCCAGCAGGAAAAATACCGGGACAGGCTCCTACGAGCAGTACTTC.

The V gene is TRBV19, the J gene TRBJ2-1, with D possibly matching TRBD2 (6 bases). Trimming shortened V by 2 bases and J by 8 bases, and 19 bases separated the two germline ends. There are 16 residues in the CDR3. Germline CDR1 and CDR2: LNHDA and SQIVND (reference sequence). CDR3 DNA: TGTGCCAGTAGTATAAGGGACGGCGGGATGAGTGATGAGCAGTTCTTC. This translates into CASSIRDGGMSDEQFF.

The rearrangement links TRBV4-2 to TRBJ2-3; D uncertain. The CDR3 has 17 amino acids. Trimming pared 0 bases from V and 0 bases from J, leaving 13 bases between. The V gene's germline CDR1 is LGHNA and CDR2 YNFKEQ. As DNA, the CDR3 is TGTGCCAGCAGCCAAGATTCGGCGATCTCTAGCACAGATACGCAGTATTTT. Translation: CASSQDSAISSTDTQYF.

This rearrangement joins TRBV9 to TRBJ1-1; unclear D gene. The CDR3 consists of 14 residues. V lost 4 bases to trimming and J lost 0 bases, with 10 bases between them. Germline values: CDR1 SGDLS, CDR2 YYNGEE. CDR3 sequence (DNA): TGTGCCAGCAGCCTGATGGGTATGAACACTGAAGCTTTCTTT. It translates to CASSLMGMNTEAFF.

Ten or more counts support this clonotype. This rearrangement joins TRBV27 to TRBJ2-1, with D perhaps TRBD1 (5 bases). This CDR3 spans 15 amino acids. The germline V gene has CDR1 MNHEY and CDR2 SMNVEV (reference sequence). V lost 4 bases, J lost 7 bases, and 17 bases lay in between. The CDR3 bases are TGTGCCAGCAGTTCCTGGGGCAACCTGGGAAATGAGCAGTTCTTC. This encodes CASSSWGNLGNEQFF.